The following is a T cell receptor beta chain sequence with its context. These data originate in a study of blood T cell repertoires in COVID-19. Study context: From T cells, B-cell-depleted T cells, or PBMCs came the material, which was cDNA or gDNA.

Seattle's cohort entered during active infection and was followed longitudinally. V lost 2 bases to trimming and J lost 5 bases; unmatched junction nucleotides: 5. Looked up from germline, CDR1 is ENHRY and CDR2 is SYGVKD. CDR3 length: 15 amino acids. Per the original data handling: It was from reference gene primer amplification that nucleated cell counts were estimated. Some clones are missing from TCRdb's copy, which holds only in-frame ones; the method was immunoSEQ multiplex PCR. The V and J calls and clone size were taken over from that table, and D and trimming were inferred from the DNA. The sample includes about 200,000 clones, more than 75% seen only once; the top ten take 18%.

This chain links TRBV10-3 with TRBJ1-5; 8 bases fit TRBD1. This TCR was recovered from a person aged 65 to 85 with COVID-19, enrolled during active disease. Sequenced sample: peripheral blood. CDR3 amino acids: CAISEGNRGDQPQHF. DNA of the CDR3: TGTGCCATCAGTGAGGGTAACAGGGGGGATCAGCCCCAGCATTTT.